This is a list of T cell receptor beta chains from one sample in a study of blood T cell dynamics during melanoma immunotherapy. Produced via immunoSEQ multiplex PCR; TCRdb's table is partial and in-frame only. The data contain roughly 10,000 clones, about 80% of them seen just once; the ten biggest clones take up around 22%. Material: blood, obtained from a patient treated with checkpoint blockade. The source of these receptors is a human donor with melanoma. Each CDR3 is given with its conserved first and last residue. A D gene is named only where the DNA matches it firmly. Clone size is stated in some rows and not others, as once, few, many or a class when expanded.

D gene: -; clone size: -; V gene: TRBV7-1; CDR3 length: 13; J gene: TRBJ1-1; CDR3 DNA: TGTGCCAGCAGTACCCCAGTGAACACTGAAGCTTTCTTT; CDR3 protein: CASSTPVNTEAFF
D gene: -; clone size: -; V gene: TRBV5-5; CDR3 length: 14; J gene: TRBJ2-1; CDR3 DNA: TGTGCCAGCAGCTTGTGGAGCTCCTACAATGAGCAGTTCTTC; CDR3 protein: CASSLWSSYNEQFF
D gene: -; clone size: -; V gene: TRBV5-1; CDR3 length: 14; J gene: TRBJ2-7; CDR3 DNA: TGCGCCAGCAGCTTGGGGCAGCCCTCGGTGGAGCAGTACTTC; CDR3 protein: CASSLGQPSVEQYF
D gene: TRBD1; clone size: few; V gene: TRBV5-1; CDR3 length: 14; J gene: TRBJ1-4; CDR3 DNA: TGCGCCAGCAGCTTAGGGACAGTGAGGGAAAAACTGTTTTTT; CDR3 protein: CASSLGTVREKLFF
D gene: -; clone size: once; V gene: TRBV4-3; CDR3 length: 16; J gene: TRBJ1-4; CDR3 DNA: TGCGCCAGCAGCCTTAATCGGGCAGGGGCTAATGAAAAACTGTTTTTT; CDR3 protein: CASSLNRAGANEKLFF
D gene: -; clone size: -; V gene: TRBV6-5; CDR3 length: 14; J gene: TRBJ1-5; CDR3 DNA: TGTGCCAGCAGTGACCCGAGGAGCAATCAGCCCCAGCATTTT; CDR3 protein: CASSDPRSNQPQHF
D gene: TRBD2; clone size: -; V gene: TRBV7-8; CDR3 length: 18; J gene: TRBJ2-2; CDR3 DNA: TGTGCCAGCAGGTGGAGTGGAGCGGGGTTCATGAGGTCCGGGGAGCTGTTTTTT; CDR3 protein: CASRWSGAGFMRSGELFF
D gene: -; clone size: -; V gene: TRBV2; CDR3 length: 15; J gene: TRBJ2-2; CDR3 DNA: TGTGCCAGCAGTGGGGACGGCCTCGGCACCGGGGAGCTGTTTTTT; CDR3 protein: CASSGDGLGTGELFF
D gene: -; clone size: -; V gene: TRBV28; CDR3 length: 14; J gene: TRBJ1-5; CDR3 DNA: TGTGCCAGCAGTTTGCTCTTTAGCAATCAGCCCCAGCATTTT; CDR3 protein: CASSLLFSNQPQHF
D gene: -; clone size: -; V gene: TRBV29-1; CDR3 length: 12; J gene: TRBJ2-5; CDR3 DNA: TGCAGCGTTGATATCCAGGGGGAGACCCAGTACTTC; CDR3 protein: CSVDIQGETQYF
D gene: -; clone size: -; V gene: TRBV9; CDR3 length: 13; J gene: TRBJ2-3; CDR3 DNA: TGTGCCAGCAGCGTAGACTTCGCCGATACGCAGTATTTT; CDR3 protein: CASSVDFADTQYF
D gene: -; clone size: -; V gene: TRBV2; CDR3 length: 16; J gene: TRBJ2-4; CDR3 DNA: TGTGCCAGCAGTGAAGGGTTGACTATAGCCAAAAACATTCAGTACTTC; CDR3 protein: CASSEGLTIAKNIQYF
D gene: TRBD2; clone size: -; V gene: TRBV7-3; CDR3 length: 13; J gene: TRBJ2-1; CDR3 DNA: TGTGCCAGCAGCTCTGGGACTAGCGGGATTAAGTTCTTC; CDR3 protein: CASSSGTSGIKFF
D gene: TRBD1; clone size: once; V gene: TRBV7-3; CDR3 length: 13; J gene: TRBJ1-2; CDR3 DNA: TGTGCCAGCAGCGGACCAGGGGGCTCTGGCTACACCTTC; CDR3 protein: CASSGPGGSGYTF
D gene: -; clone size: -; V gene: TRBV7-6; CDR3 length: 14; J gene: TRBJ2-5; CDR3 DNA: TGTGCCAGCAGCCACATCGGAACGACGGAGACCCAGTACTTC; CDR3 protein: CASSHIGTTETQYF
D gene: -; clone size: few; V gene: TRBV20-1; CDR3 length: 10; J gene: TRBJ1-1; CDR3 DNA: TGCAGTGTGGCGGGACCTAAGGGGGTCTTT; CDR3 protein: CSVAGPKGVF
D gene: -; clone size: -; V gene: TRBV11-2; CDR3 length: 12; J gene: TRBJ1-2; CDR3 DNA: TGTGCCAGCAGCCGGGGGGGGTCGGGCTACACCTTC; CDR3 protein: CASSRGGSGYTF
D gene: TRBD1; clone size: -; V gene: TRBV19; CDR3 length: 13; J gene: TRBJ1-2; CDR3 DNA: TGTGCCAGTAGTCGACAGGGGCCCTATGGCTACACCTTC; CDR3 protein: CASSRQGPYGYTF
D gene: -; clone size: -; V gene: TRBV11-1; CDR3 length: 13; J gene: TRBJ2-7; CDR3 DNA: TGTGCCAGCAGCTTGGGCCGCTTCGGAGAGCAGTACTTC; CDR3 protein: CASSLGRFGEQYF
D gene: TRBD1; clone size: -; V gene: TRBV28; CDR3 length: 12; J gene: TRBJ1-1; CDR3 DNA: TGTGCCAGCTCAGGGGGATACACTGAAGCTTTCTTT; CDR3 protein: CASSGGYTEAFF
D gene: -; clone size: -; V gene: TRBV7-9; CDR3 length: 14; J gene: TRBJ1-4; CDR3 DNA: TGTGCCAGCAGCTTAGGAGGGGGGATTGAAAAACTGTTTTTT; CDR3 protein: CASSLGGGIEKLFF
D gene: TRBD2; clone size: -; V gene: TRBV28; CDR3 length: 14; J gene: TRBJ2-3; CDR3 DNA: TGTGCCAGCAGGCGTAGCGGGAGCACAGATACGCAGTATTTT; CDR3 protein: CASRRSGSTDTQYF
D gene: -; clone size: -; V gene: TRBV5-1; CDR3 length: 13; J gene: TRBJ2-1; CDR3 DNA: TGCGCCAGCAGCTTGGTTATGGACAATGAGCAGTTCTTC; CDR3 protein: CASSLVMDNEQFF
D gene: TRBD1; clone size: once; V gene: TRBV5-1; CDR3 length: 16; J gene: TRBJ1-4; CDR3 DNA: TGCGCCAGCAGCTTGGGTGGACAGGGCTCTAATGAAAAACTGTTTTTT; CDR3 protein: CASSLGGQGSNEKLFF
D gene: -; clone size: -; V gene: TRBV28; CDR3 length: 13; J gene: TRBJ2-7; CDR3 DNA: TGTGCCAGCAGTTTCCCAAACGCCTACGAGCAGTACTTC; CDR3 protein: CASSFPNAYEQYF
D gene: TRBD1; clone size: -; V gene: TRBV27; CDR3 length: 16; J gene: TRBJ1-6; CDR3 DNA: TGTGCCAGCAGTCCGCACAGGGGCGAGGCACCCTCACCCCTCCACTTT; CDR3 protein: CASSPHRGEAPSPLHF
D gene: TRBD2; clone size: -; V gene: TRBV5-1; CDR3 length: 15; J gene: TRBJ2-7; CDR3 DNA: TGCGCCAGCAGCTTATCAGCGGGAGAAACCTACGAGCAGTACTTC; CDR3 protein: CASSLSAGETYEQYF
D gene: -; clone size: -; V gene: TRBV27; CDR3 length: 14; J gene: TRBJ2-1; CDR3 DNA: TGTGCCAGCAGAGGTCAGGGTCAATGGGGTGAGCAGTTCTTC; CDR3 protein: CASRGQGQWGEQFF
D gene: -; clone size: -; V gene: TRBV2; CDR3 length: 14; J gene: TRBJ1-2; CDR3 DNA: TGTGCCAGCAGTGCTTCCCAGTTTAACTATGGCTACACCTTC; CDR3 protein: CASSASQFNYGYTF
D gene: -; clone size: -; V gene: TRBV13; CDR3 length: 15; J gene: TRBJ2-2; CDR3 DNA: TGTGCCAGCAGCTTAGGGACAGCGAACACCGGGGAGCTGTTTTTT; CDR3 protein: CASSLGTANTGELFF
D gene: -; clone size: once; V gene: TRBV28; CDR3 length: 15; J gene: TRBJ2-1; CDR3 DNA: TGTGCCAGCGCCCTCCGGGGGCGCCCCTACAATGAGCAGTTCTTC; CDR3 protein: CASALRGRPYNEQFF
D gene: TRBD1; clone size: -; V gene: TRBV5-1; CDR3 length: 16; J gene: TRBJ1-4; CDR3 DNA: TGCGCCAGCAGCTTGCGATTTAGGGGGCTTTATGAAAAACTGTTTTTT; CDR3 protein: CASSLRFRGLYEKLFF
D gene: -; clone size: -; V gene: TRBV29-1; CDR3 length: 12; J gene: TRBJ2-5; CDR3 DNA: TGCAGCGTGAGGGGTTTTACGGAGACCCAGTACTTC; CDR3 protein: CSVRGFTETQYF
D gene: TRBD1; clone size: -; V gene: TRBV11-3; CDR3 length: 16; J gene: TRBJ2-2; CDR3 DNA: TGTGCCAGCAGCAAGTGGGACAGGGGGCGGAACGGGGAGCTGTTTTTT; CDR3 protein: CASSKWDRGRNGELFF
D gene: -; clone size: -; V gene: TRBV6-5; CDR3 length: 14; J gene: TRBJ2-1; CDR3 DNA: TGTGCCAGCAAAGGGGGGGGAGCCTACAATGAGCAGTTCTTC; CDR3 protein: CASKGGGAYNEQFF
D gene: -; clone size: once; V gene: TRBV27; CDR3 length: 16; J gene: TRBJ1-2; CDR3 DNA: TGTGCCAGCAGTTTAGGGCACGGGGGTGGAAACTATGGCTACACCTTC; CDR3 protein: CASSLGHGGGNYGYTF
D gene: -; clone size: -; V gene: TRBV2; CDR3 length: 14; J gene: TRBJ2-7; CDR3 DNA: TGTGCCAGCAGTGACGACGGGAGCGGGTACGAGCAGTACTTC; CDR3 protein: CASSDDGSGYEQYF
D gene: -; clone size: -; V gene: TRBV10-3; CDR3 length: 14; J gene: TRBJ2-1; CDR3 DNA: TGTGCCATCAGCGAACTTATTAGGGACGATGAGCAGTTCTTC; CDR3 protein: CAISELIRDDEQFF
D gene: -; clone size: -; V gene: TRBV28; CDR3 length: 15; J gene: TRBJ1-2; CDR3 DNA: TGTGCCAGCAGTCTAATCCTGCAGGGGCGCTGGGGCTACACCTTC; CDR3 protein: CASSLILQGRWGYTF
D gene: TRBD2; clone size: once; V gene: TRBV30; CDR3 length: 21; J gene: TRBJ2-3; CDR3 DNA: TGTGCCTGGAGTGGTTCTGGGACTAGCGGGCTAGCCTATTATAGCACAGATACGCAGTATTTT; CDR3 protein: CAWSGSGTSGLAYYSTDTQYF
D gene: -; clone size: once; V gene: TRBV2; CDR3 length: 13; J gene: TRBJ2-5; CDR3 DNA: TGTGCCAGCAGTTTAGCGAAGGGAGAGACCCAGTACTTC; CDR3 protein: CASSLAKGETQYF
D gene: -; clone size: -; V gene: TRBV5-1; CDR3 length: 15; J gene: TRBJ2-5; CDR3 DNA: TGCGCCAGCAGCCTCGCTTTGGGGGCGAGGGAGACCCAGTACTTC; CDR3 protein: CASSLALGARETQYF
D gene: -; clone size: -; V gene: TRBV7-2; CDR3 length: 14; J gene: TRBJ1-5; CDR3 DNA: TGTGCCAGCAGCGCGATGGGTATGGGCCAGCCCCAGCATTTT; CDR3 protein: CASSAMGMGQPQHF
D gene: -; clone size: once; V gene: TRBV2; CDR3 length: 10; J gene: TRBJ2-1; CDR3 DNA: TGTGCCAGCAGTGAGTGGGAGCAGTTCTTC; CDR3 protein: CASSEWEQFF
D gene: -; clone size: -; V gene: TRBV25-1; CDR3 length: 14; J gene: TRBJ1-1; CDR3 DNA: TGTGCCAGCAGTGAAATTGGGTTCAACACTGAAGCTTTCTTT; CDR3 protein: CASSEIGFNTEAFF
D gene: -; clone size: -; V gene: TRBV29-1; CDR3 length: 14; J gene: TRBJ2-7; CDR3 DNA: TGCAGCGTTTTGACGGTCGACAGGTCCTACGAGCAGTACTTC; CDR3 protein: CSVLTVDRSYEQYF
D gene: -; clone size: -; V gene: TRBV5-1; CDR3 length: 14; J gene: TRBJ2-7; CDR3 DNA: TGCGCCAGCAGCTTGGGGGGCGGGGTCTACGAGCAGTACTTC; CDR3 protein: CASSLGGGVYEQYF
D gene: -; clone size: -; V gene: TRBV7-3; CDR3 length: 13; J gene: TRBJ2-7; CDR3 DNA: TGTGCCAGCAGCTTAACGGCAGACTACGAGCAGTACTTC; CDR3 protein: CASSLTADYEQYF
D gene: TRBD1; clone size: -; V gene: TRBV6-1; CDR3 length: 14; J gene: TRBJ1-1; CDR3 DNA: TGTGCCAGCATTTCGGGACAGGGGACCACTGAAGCTTTCTTT; CDR3 protein: CASISGQGTTEAFF
D gene: -; clone size: -; V gene: TRBV5-4; CDR3 length: 16; J gene: TRBJ1-1; CDR3 DNA: TGTGCCAGCAGCCTGAGGCAGAAAGGCGTGAACACTGAAGCTTTCTTT; CDR3 protein: CASSLRQKGVNTEAFF
D gene: TRBD1; clone size: -; V gene: TRBV10-2; CDR3 length: 13; J gene: TRBJ1-1; CDR3 DNA: TGCGCCAGCATCGACAGGGCGGCGACTGAAGCTTTCTTT; CDR3 protein: CASIDRAATEAFF
D gene: TRBD1; clone size: few; V gene: TRBV6-1; CDR3 length: 15; J gene: TRBJ1-5; CDR3 DNA: TGTGCCAGCAGTGAATCCGGGACAGGAGAAGGGCCCCAGCATTTT; CDR3 protein: CASSESGTGEGPQHF
D gene: -; clone size: -; V gene: TRBV7-9; CDR3 length: 12; J gene: TRBJ2-7; CDR3 DNA: TGTGCCAGCAGCTTAATACAGGACGAGCAGTACTTC; CDR3 protein: CASSLIQDEQYF
D gene: TRBD1; clone size: -; V gene: TRBV25-1; CDR3 length: 15; J gene: TRBJ2-5; CDR3 DNA: TGTGCCAGCAGTGACCCCGGGACAGGGGAAGAGACCCAGTACTTC; CDR3 protein: CASSDPGTGEETQYF
D gene: TRBD1; clone size: -; V gene: TRBV4-1; CDR3 length: 15; J gene: TRBJ1-1; CDR3 DNA: TGCGCCAGCAGCCCTCGGACAGGGGTGGACACTGAAGCTTTCTTT; CDR3 protein: CASSPRTGVDTEAFF
D gene: TRBD1; clone size: -; V gene: TRBV6-1; CDR3 length: 14; J gene: TRBJ1-1; CDR3 DNA: TGTGCCAGCAGACTCGACAGGGGCGACACTGAAGCTTTCTTT; CDR3 protein: CASRLDRGDTEAFF